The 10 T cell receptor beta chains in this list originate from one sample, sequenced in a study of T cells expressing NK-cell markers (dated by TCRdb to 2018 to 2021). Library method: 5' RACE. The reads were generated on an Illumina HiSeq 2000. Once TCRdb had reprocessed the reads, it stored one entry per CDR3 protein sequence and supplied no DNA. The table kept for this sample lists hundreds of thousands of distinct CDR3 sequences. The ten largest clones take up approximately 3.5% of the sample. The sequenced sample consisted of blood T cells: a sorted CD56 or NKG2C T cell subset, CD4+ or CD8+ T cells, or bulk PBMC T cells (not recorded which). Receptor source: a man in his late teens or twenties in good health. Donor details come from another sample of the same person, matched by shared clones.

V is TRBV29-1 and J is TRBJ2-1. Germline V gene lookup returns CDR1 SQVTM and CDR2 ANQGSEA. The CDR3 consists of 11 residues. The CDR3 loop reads CSVGGSLGQFF.

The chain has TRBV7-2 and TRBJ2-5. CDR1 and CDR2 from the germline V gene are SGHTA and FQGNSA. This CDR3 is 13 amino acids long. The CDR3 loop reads CASSLRVGETQYF.

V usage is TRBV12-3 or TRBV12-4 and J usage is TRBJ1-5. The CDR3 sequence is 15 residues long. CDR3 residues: CASSFRHGSNQPQHF.

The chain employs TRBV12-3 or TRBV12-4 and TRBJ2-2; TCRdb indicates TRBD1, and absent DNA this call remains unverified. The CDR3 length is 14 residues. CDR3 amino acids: CASRNRAGTGELFF.

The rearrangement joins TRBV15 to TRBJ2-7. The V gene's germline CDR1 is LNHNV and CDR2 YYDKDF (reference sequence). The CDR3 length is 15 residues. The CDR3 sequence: CATSRDLITFYEQYF.

CDR3 sequence: CASSPRLAQPTGELFF. The genes are TRBV11-3 and TRBJ2-2; the D call from TCRdb, TRBD2, cannot be confirmed without DNA. CDR1 SGHNT and CDR2 YENEEA come from the germline V gene. The CDR3 is made up of 16 amino acids.

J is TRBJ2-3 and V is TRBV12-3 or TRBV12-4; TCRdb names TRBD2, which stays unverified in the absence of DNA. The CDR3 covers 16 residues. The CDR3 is CASSPTLAGGRGTQYF.

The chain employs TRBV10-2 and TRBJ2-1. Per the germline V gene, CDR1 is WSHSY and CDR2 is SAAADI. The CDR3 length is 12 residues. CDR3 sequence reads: CASSEPVDEQFF.

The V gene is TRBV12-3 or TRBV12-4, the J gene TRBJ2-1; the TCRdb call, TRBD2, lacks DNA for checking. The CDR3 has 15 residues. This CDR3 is CASGEGLAGGNEQFF.

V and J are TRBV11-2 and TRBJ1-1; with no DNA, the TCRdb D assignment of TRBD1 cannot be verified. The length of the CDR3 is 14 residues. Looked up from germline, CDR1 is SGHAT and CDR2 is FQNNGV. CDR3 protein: CASSPGWGRAEAFF.